The 30 T cell receptor beta chains reported below all come from one sample, sequenced in a study of CD8 T cell repertoires and HIV-1 epitope variants. Produced via immunoSEQ multiplex PCR; TCRdb's table is partial and in-frame only. Of roughly 2,500 clones in the sample, approximately 73% are singletons; the top ten hold roughly 40%. No antigen has been identified for these receptors. Sequencing input: cultured CD8+ T cells derived from PBMCs. These TCRs come from a male donor with HIV.

The sample holds a few counts of this clone. The chain employs TRBV19 and TRBJ2-7; TRBD1 matches at 7 bases. V lost 1 base, J lost 4 bases, and 7 bases stayed unmatched. Germline CDR1 LNHDA, CDR2 SQIVND (reference sequence). This CDR3 region has 15 residues. The CDR3 loop reads CASSIAQGLVYEQYF. The CDR3 nucleotides read TGTGCCAGTAGTATAGCACAGGGGTTGGTTTACGAGCAGTACTTC.

V is TRBV4-3 and J is TRBJ2-7, with 7 nucleotides matching TRBD2. The CDR3 sequence is 17 residues long. Germline assignment: CDR1 LGHNA and CDR2 YSLEER. J lost 1 base, V lost 3 bases, and 12 bases had no gene match. CDR3 residues: CASSQGRLGGGSYEQYF. DNA for the CDR3: TGCGCCAGCAGCCAGGGACGTCTCGGCGGGGGATCCTACGAGCAGTACTTC.

This clone was observed a single time. V usage is TRBV28 and J usage is TRBJ2-5; D is perhaps TRBD1 (7 bases). Trimming cost V 2 bases and J 7 bases, with 14 bases left between them. The CDR3 loop spans 14 amino acids. Germline values: CDR1 MDHEN, CDR2 SYDVKM. CDR3 sequence: CASSLPTGTLTQYF. In DNA form, the CDR3 reads TGTGCCAGCAGTTTACCGACAGGGACTTTGACCCAGTACTTC.

The chain is built from TRBV11-2 and TRBJ1-5; no clear D. Trimming stripped 0 bases from V and 2 bases from J, with 14 bases between. The germline CDR1 and CDR2 sequences are SGHAT and FQNNGV. This CDR3 region has 17 residues. In DNA form, the CDR3 reads TGTGCCAGCAGCTTAGATCTCGGCAGGTGGCGCAATCAGCCCCAGCATTTT. Translation: CASSLDLGRWRNQPQHF.

The chain combines TRBV5-4 with TRBJ2-5; D is ambiguous. Germline V gene sequence: CDR1 SGHNT, CDR2 YYREEE (reference sequence). V lost 0 bases and J 3 bases, leaving 9 bases between the germline ends. CDR3 length equals 14 residues. The CDR3 here is CASSLDTYEETQYF. The CDR3 nucleotides read TGTGCCAGCAGCTTGGACACCTACGAAGAGACCCAGTACTTC.

This chain uses TRBV5-6 with TRBJ2-1; D is ambiguous. Germline assignment: CDR1 SGHDT and CDR2 YYEEEE. The V and J ends lost 2 bases and 8 bases respectively, with 14 bases between them. The CDR3 runs to 14 residues. The CDR3 DNA reads TGTGCCAGCAGCTTTAACCTCGACGGCTATGAGCAGTTCTTC. Translated: CASSFNLDGYEQFF. The variable domain in full, completed from reference TRBV5-6 and TRBJ2-1, reads DAGVTQSPTHLIKTRGQQVTLRCSPKSGHDTVSWYQQALGQGPQFIFQYYEEEERQRGNFPDRFSGHQFPNYSSELNVNALLLGDSALYLCASSFNLDGYEQFFGPGTRLTVL.

This chain links TRBV23-1 with TRBJ1-6; D uncertain. TRBV23-1 is an ORF, and what it does is uncertain. The ends were cut back, 1 base at V and 7 bases at J, with 11 bases in the middle. This CDR3 region has 15 residues. DNA of the CDR3: TGCGCCAGCAGTCAATTCGGGGTACTGAATTCACCCCTCCACTTT. Translated: CASSQFGVLNSPLHF.

This clone appeared once. The rearrangement uses TRBV6-5 and TRBJ2-5; 8 nucleotides match TRBD1. This CDR3 region has 14 residues. Germline V gives CDR1 MNHEY, CDR2 SVGAGI. V dropped 5 bases and J dropped 4; count of bases not matched to a gene: 6. The CDR3 reads CASSNTGGRETQYF. The CDR3 DNA reads as TGTGCCAGCAGTAATACAGGGGGGCGAGAGACCCAGTACTTC.

The chain is built from TRBV5-8 and TRBJ1-2; D is unclear. V lost 4 bases and J lost 3, with 19 bases in between. The CDR3 has 16 residues. Germline CDR1 SGHTS, CDR2 YDEGEE. The CDR3 nucleotides read TGTGCCAGCAGCCCTTGGCCGGTAGAATTGGACTATGGCTACACCTTC. It encodes CASSPWPVELDYGYTF.

The V call is TRBV19, the J call TRBJ2-1, with D possibly TRBD2 on 5 matching bases. The V gene's germline CDR1 is LNHDA and CDR2 SQIVND (reference sequence). The CDR3 is made up of 14 amino acids. V was trimmed by 3 bases and J by 6 bases, leaving 12 bases between them. In DNA form, the CDR3 reads TGTGCCAGTAGTATGGGAATGCTAGCCAATGAGCAGTTCTTC. It specifies CASSMGMLANEQFF.

The chain joins TRBV11-2 to TRBJ2-1; unclear D gene. The CDR3 has 10 amino acids. CDR1 SGHAT and CDR2 FQNNGV come from the germline V gene. V was pared by 5 bases and J by 10 bases, with 6 bases between. Here the CDR3 reads CASSQREQFF. The CDR3 coding sequence is TGTGCCAGCAGCCAAAGGGAGCAGTTCTTC.

A few counts support this clone. This chain connects TRBV7-3 to TRBJ1-5; D is undetermined. V dropped 6 bases and J dropped 0 bases, with 6 bases sitting between them. This CDR3 region has 13 residues. Per the germline V gene, CDR1 is SGHTA and CDR2 is FQGTGA. The CDR3 DNA follows: TGTGCCAGCAGTTCTAGTAGCAATCAGCCCCAGCATTTT. Its translation is CASSSSSNQPQHF. Supplemented by reference TRBV7-3 and TRBJ1-5, the full variable domain reads GAGVSQTPSNKVTEKGKYVELRCDPISGHTALYWYRQSLGQGPEFLIYFQGTGAADDSGLPNDRFFAVRPEGSVSTLKIQRTERGDSAVYLCASSSSSNQPQHFGDGTRLSIL.

The chain couples TRBV28 to TRBJ2-7; 10 positions agree with TRBD1. This CDR3 is 13 amino acids long. Unmatched junction bases numbered 3, after V lost 5 bases and J lost 5 bases. Germline V gives CDR1 MDHEN, CDR2 SYDVKM. In DNA form, the CDR3 reads TGTGCCAGCAGTCGGGACAGGGGCAACGAGCAGTACTTC. It translates to CASSRDRGNEQYF.

V gene TRBV4-1 combines with J gene TRBJ2-3, with 9 bases identical to TRBD2. This CDR3 comprises 17 residues. Germline-derived CDR1 and CDR2 are MGHRA and YSYEKL. Trimming cost V 1 base and J 2 bases; bases outside gene matches: 7. The CDR3 is CASSQGPLAGATDTQYF. The CDR3, as DNA: TGCGCCAGCAGCCAAGGTCCGTTAGCGGGGGCCACAGATACGCAGTATTTT.

This CDR3 reads CASSIRQGTNTGELFF. The CDR3, as DNA: TGTGCCAGCAGCATAAGACAGGGAACGAACACCGGGGAGCTGTTTTTT. The rearrangement uses TRBV9 and TRBJ2-2; 7 bases are shared with TRBD1. The CDR3 loop spans 16 amino acids. Losses at the gene ends were 4 bases for V and 0 bases for J; bases not matched to a gene: 6. Germline V gene lookup returns CDR1 SGDLS and CDR2 YYNGEE.

V gene TRBV29-1 combines with J gene TRBJ1-2; 10 bases align to TRBD1. The J segment lost 8 bases and the V segment lost 7 bases, leaving 10 bases of the junction unmatched. The CDR3 sequence is 13 residues long. Germline values: CDR1 SQVTM, CDR2 ANQGSEA. DNA of the CDR3: TGCAGCGCTGACCTAGACAGGGGGCAAGGCTACACCTTC. This encodes CSADLDRGQGYTF.

The V gene is TRBV28, the J gene TRBJ2-1; D might be TRBD1 (6 bases). Trimming took 3 bases from V and 6 from J, leaving 6 bases between them. Germline lookup yields CDR1 MDHEN and CDR2 SYDVKM. The CDR3 contains 12 residues. This chain's CDR3 is CASSLTGNEQFF. DNA of the CDR3: TGTGCCAGCAGTTTGACAGGCAATGAGCAGTTCTTC.

The V call is TRBV5-4, the J call TRBJ1-1; 9 nucleotides line up with TRBD1. The V and J ends lost 3 bases and 4 bases, in that order; junction bases with no gene match: 4. The CDR3 is 14 amino acids. The germline V gene has CDR1 SGHNT and CDR2 YYREEE (reference sequence). The CDR3 DNA is TGTGCCAGCAGCTGGGACAGGGAGGGCACTGAAGCTTTCTTT. It encodes CASSWDREGTEAFF.

The chain uses TRBV29-1 and TRBJ1-2, with 10 positions matching TRBD1. CDR1 and CDR2 (germline): SQVTM, ANQGSEA. This CDR3 has 13 amino acids. V gave up 3 bases and J gave up 8 bases; unmatched junction bases: 6. DNA for the CDR3: TGCAGCGTTGACCTAGACAGGGGGCAAGGCTACACCTTC. Translation gives CSVDLDRGQGYTF.

The sample holds a few counts of this clone. V gene TRBV2 combines with J gene TRBJ2-7; 8 nucleotides line up with TRBD1. This CDR3 spans 14 amino acids. Germline-derived CDR1 and CDR2 are SNHLY and FYNNEI. With 1 base clipped from V and 2 bases from J, the junction kept 1 base outside the gene matches. CDR3 in amino acids: CASSEGTGTYEQYF. The CDR3 nucleotides are TGTGCCAGCAGTGAAGGGACAGGGACCTACGAGCAGTACTTC.

The CDR3 nucleotides read TGTGCCAGCAGCCGGTGGGACACCCCCAATGAGCAGTTCTTC. Protein: CASSRWDTPNEQFF. The chain links TRBV7-8 to TRBJ2-1, with D perhaps TRBD1 (6 bases). CDR1 SGHVS and CDR2 FQNEAQ come from the germline V gene. Trimming pared 5 bases from V and 6 bases from J, leaving 14 bases between. The length of the CDR3 is 14 residues. The full variable domain, with the rest looked up from reference TRBV7-8 and TRBJ2-1, is GAGVSQSPRYKVAKRGQDVALRCDPISGHVSLFWYQQALGQGPEFLTYFQNEAQLDKSGLPSDRFFAERPEGSVSTLKIQRTQQEDSAVYLCASSRWDTPNEQFFGPGTRLTVL.

V is TRBV9 and J is TRBJ2-7; D may be TRBD2 (6 bases). CDR3 length: 15 amino acids. The V gene's germline CDR1 is SGDLS and CDR2 YYNGEE. Trimming shortened V by 0 bases and J by 3 bases, and 13 bases separated the two germline ends. Written as DNA, the CDR3 is TGTGCCAGCAGCGTAGACGGGGGATCGAACTACGAGCAGTACTTC. Translating it yields CASSVDGGSNYEQYF.

This clone turned up a few times. The gene calls are TRBV2 and TRBJ2-7; 7 bases are shared with TRBD2. The CDR3 runs 15 residues. Germline lookup yields CDR1 SNHLY and CDR2 FYNNEI. With V trimmed by 7 bases and J by 5 bases, 14 bases remained unmatched. The CDR3 region has the DNA TGTGCCAGCATTGGATTCGAGTCTAGCGGTAACGAGCAGTACTTC. Its translation: CASIGFESSGNEQYF.

This clone is termed hyperexpanded (1% or more). This chain uses TRBV4-1 with TRBJ1-2; no definite D call. Trimming took off 0 bases at V and 3 bases at J, with 14 bases between the two ends. CDR1 and CDR2 from the germline V gene are MGHRA and YSYEKL. The CDR3 length is 16 residues. CDR3 in DNA: TGCGCCAGCAGCCAAGATCCCCCAGACTTGGACTATGGCTACACCTTC. Translation gives CASSQDPPDLDYGYTF.

The chain has TRBV6-1 and TRBJ2-5, with 11 bases lining up with TRBD2. Germline trimming cut 2 bases from V and 0 bases from J; bases unmatched to any gene: 11. The CDR3 loop spans 19 amino acids. Looked up from germline, CDR1 is MNHNS and CDR2 is SASEGT. CDR3 nucleotides: TGTGCCAGCAGTGAAAAACTAGCGGGAGCGTTAGGGTACCAAGAGACCCAGTACTTC. Its translation: CASSEKLAGALGYQETQYF.

This chain uses TRBV7-6 with TRBJ2-5; 11 bases are shared with TRBD2. V was clipped by 5 bases and J by 5 bases; unmatched bases: 10. Germline values: CDR1 SGHVS, CDR2 FNYEAQ. The CDR3 has 16 amino acids. The CDR3 bases are TGTGCCAGCAGCCTTACTAGCGGGAGCCGGAGGGAGACCCAGTACTTC. It yields the protein CASSLTSGSRRETQYF.

The sample holds a few counts of this clone. This rearrangement joins TRBV27 to TRBJ2-6; D is unclear. V was shortened by 10 bases and J by 0 bases, with 4 bases between the two germline ends. This CDR3 has 12 residues. The germline V gene encodes CDR1 MNHEY and CDR2 SMNVEV (reference sequence). CDR3 residues: CATYSGANVLTF. CDR3 nucleotides: TGTGCCACCTACTCTGGGGCCAACGTCCTGACTTTC.

This chain joins TRBV28 and TRBJ2-5; 8 nucleotides match TRBD2. Trimming removed 1 base from V and 4 bases from J; junction bases left unmatched: 8. The CDR3 has 16 residues. Germline-derived CDR1 and CDR2 are MDHEN and SYDVKM. The CDR3 reads CASSLSDGGVGETQYF. CDR3 in DNA: TGTGCCAGCAGTTTATCCGACGGGGGGGTCGGAGAGACCCAGTACTTC.

CDR3 sequence reads: CASSLSDAGVGEKLFF. The CDR3 DNA reads as TGTGCCAGCAGTCTTTCCGACGCAGGGGTTGGGGAAAAACTGTTTTTT. V usage is TRBV28 and J usage is TRBJ1-4; tentative D call: TRBD1 (6 bases). V was pared by 5 bases and J by 8 bases, with 21 bases between. The CDR3 loop spans 16 amino acids. Germline V lookup: CDR1 MDHEN, CDR2 SYDVKM.

In this sample, this clone turned up a few times. The CDR3 DNA follows: TGTGCCAGCAGTTACGCTACCGGGACAGGCTATGGCTACACCTTC. Protein sequence: CASSYATGTGYGYTF. The chain links TRBV6-5 to TRBJ1-2, with 8 bases aligning to TRBD1. This CDR3 has 15 residues. Looked up from germline, CDR1 is MNHEY and CDR2 is SVGAGI. Losses at the gene ends were 2 bases for V and 4 bases for J; bases not matched to a gene: 6.